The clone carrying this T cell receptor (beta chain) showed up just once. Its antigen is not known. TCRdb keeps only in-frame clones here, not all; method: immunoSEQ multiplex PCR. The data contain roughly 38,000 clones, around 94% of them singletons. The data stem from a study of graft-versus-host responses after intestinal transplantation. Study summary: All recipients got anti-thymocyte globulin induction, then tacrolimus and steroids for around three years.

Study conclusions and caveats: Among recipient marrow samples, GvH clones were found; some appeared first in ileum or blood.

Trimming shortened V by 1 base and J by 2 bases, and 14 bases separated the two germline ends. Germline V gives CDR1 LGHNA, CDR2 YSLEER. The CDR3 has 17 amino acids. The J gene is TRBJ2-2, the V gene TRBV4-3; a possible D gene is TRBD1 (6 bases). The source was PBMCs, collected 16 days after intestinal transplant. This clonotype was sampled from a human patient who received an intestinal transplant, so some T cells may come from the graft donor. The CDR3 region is CASSQAPVQGNTGELFF. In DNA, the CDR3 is TGCGCCAGCAGCCAAGCCCCCGTACAGGGAAACACCGGGGAGCTGTTTTTT.